The 29 T cell receptor beta chains listed next were all sequenced from one sample in a study of T-cell memory formation after mild COVID-19. Using its own MiXCR run on the 5' RACE reads, TCRdb lists one record per CDR3 protein. Of roughly 300,000 distinct CDR3 sequences detected, approximately 15% appear once; the ten largest clones hold 22%. Sequenced material: PBMCs or a T cell subset sorted from them (not recorded which). These receptors all come from a man between 18 and 29 years old who had mild COVID-19 (a few samples of this study predate the infection). Cell type and time point are not known.

This clonotype was recorded at least ten times. V gene TRBV7-9 combines with J gene TRBJ1-4; D possibly corresponds to TRBD1 (6 bases). CDR1 and CDR2 (germline): SEHNR, FQNEAQ (reference sequence). The CDR3 sequence is 15 residues long. Trimming removed 1 base from V and 5 bases from J, with 11 bases in between. The CDR3 region has the DNA TGTGCCAGCAGCTTAGGAGGGCAGGGGAATGAAAAACTGTTTTTT. Translated, it gives CASSLGGQGNEKLFF. Combining the CDR3 with reference TRBV7-9 and TRBJ1-4 gives the whole variable domain DTGVSQNPRHKITKRGQNVTFRCDPISEHNRLYWYRQTLGQGPEFLTYFQNEAQLEKSRLLSDRFSAERPKGSFSTLEIQRTEQGDSAMYLCASSLGGQGNEKLFFGSGTQLSVL.

This clonotype was counted between two and nine times. V is TRBV4-3 and J is TRBJ1-6; 8 positions match TRBD1. Germline V CDR1 and CDR2: LGHNA, YSLEER. V lost 0 bases and J lost 8; bases outside the gene matches: 12. This CDR3 is 18 amino acids long. CDR3 DNA sequence: TGCGCCAGCAGCCAAGATGGTTATTCAGGGGGCATTGATTCACCCCTCCACTTT. Amino acid sequence: CASSQDGYSGGIDSPLHF.

This chain joins TRBV7-3 and TRBJ2-3; TRBD2 aligns across 15 bases. The CDR3 extends over 19 amino acids. CDR1 is SGHTA, CDR2 FQGTGA, per germline. V lost 5 bases and J lost 5; bases outside the gene matches: 14. The CDR3 nucleotides are TGTGCCAGCAGCACCCGCCGTGGGGGACTAGCGGGGGGACAAGATACGCAGTATTTT. Amino acid sequence: CASSTRRGGLAGGQDTQYF.

The chain links TRBV7-6 to TRBJ2-1, with 7 bases identical to TRBD2. Germline loops: CDR1 SGHVS, CDR2 FNYEAQ. V dropped 0 bases and J dropped 4; count of bases not matched to a gene: 3. The CDR3 is made up of 15 amino acids. CDR3 in amino acids: CASSLAGGDYNEQFF. CDR3 bases: TGTGCCAGCAGCTTAGCGGGGGGGGATTACAATGAGCAGTTCTTC.

The chain is built from TRBV12-3 or TRBV12-4 and TRBJ2-1; tentatively, D is TRBD1 (5 bases). This CDR3 is 16 amino acids long. Trimming left V 5 bases short and J 2 bases short, with 16 bases between. CDR3 nucleotides: TGTGCCAGCAGTCCCCGACAGAGCTTAACCTACAATGAGCAGTTCTTC. Protein product: CASSPRQSLTYNEQFF.

The chain combines TRBV29-1 with TRBJ2-5; 12 nucleotides agree with TRBD2. The junction had 13 bases not matched to a gene; V was cut back by 7 bases and J by 7 bases. CDR1 and CDR2 (germline): SQVTM, ANQGSEA. The CDR3 contains 15 residues. The CDR3 sequence: CSGTSGVNAPGTQYF. In nucleotides, the CDR3 is TGCAGCGGGACTAGCGGGGTAAATGCCCCTGGGACCCAGTACTTC.

This clonotype has at least ten counts. V gene TRBV6-5 combines with J gene TRBJ2-7; 8 bases are a match to TRBD1. Per the germline V gene, CDR1 is MNHEY and CDR2 is SVGAGI. The CDR3 is made up of 15 amino acids. With V trimmed by 6 bases and J by 3 bases, 10 bases remained unmatched. As DNA, the CDR3 is TGTGCCAGCAGGTTTCTCCGGGACAGGTTCTACGAGCAGTACTTC. It translates to CASRFLRDRFYEQYF.

The J gene is TRBJ2-3, the V gene TRBV6-5; D is tentatively TRBD1 or TRBD2 (5 bases each). Trimming took off 2 bases at V and 5 bases at J, with 11 bases between the two ends. In germline, CDR1 is MNHEY, CDR2 SVGAGI. This CDR3 region has 14 residues. In DNA form, the CDR3 reads TGTGCCAGCAGTTACAGGCCGAGGGGAGATACGCAGTATTTT. Protein product: CASSYRPRGDTQYF.

This clonotype was detected many times. The chain carries TRBV4-3 and TRBJ1-1; no reliable D call. CDR1 is LGHNA and CDR2 is YSLEER in the germline V gene. The V gene lost 0 bases and the J gene lost 8 bases, with 13 bases spanning the gap. The CDR3 covers 14 residues. CDR3: CASSQDQLAWEAFF. In DNA form, the CDR3 reads TGCGCCAGCAGCCAAGATCAATTGGCTTGGGAAGCTTTCTTT.

The table lists this clonotype with a few counts. The rearrangement uses TRBV2 and TRBJ2-1; either TRBD1 or TRBD2 may fit D (5 bases each). CDR1 is SNHLY and CDR2 is FYNNEI in the germline V gene. V was shortened by 2 bases and J by 7 bases, with 18 bases between the two germline ends. The length of the CDR3 is 16 residues. In DNA, the CDR3 is TGTGCCAGCAGTGAAATTTGGGGACCGTCGACGAATGAGCAGTTCTTC. Amino acid sequence: CASSEIWGPSTNEQFF.

This clonotype was observed a few times. The rearrangement joins TRBV2 to TRBJ1-5; TRBD1 aligns across 10 bases. Germline values: CDR1 SNHLY, CDR2 FYNNEI. The CDR3 runs 15 residues. The V segment lost 5 bases and the J segment 6 bases; nucleotides outside the gene matches: 7. The CDR3 is CASSSGTGVFQPQHF. The DNA of the CDR3 is TGTGCCAGCAGTTCCGGGACAGGGGTTTTTCAGCCCCAGCATTTT.

This clonotype was seen a few times. The chain joins TRBV6-7 to TRBJ2-7, with 7 bases identical to TRBD1. TRBV6-7 is an ORF for which the function is uncertain. After removal of 2 bases from V and 5 bases from J, the junction contained 6 bases not matched to a gene. The CDR3 is 14 amino acids. CDR3 DNA: TGTGCCAGCAGTTACGAGAAGGGGGCTCACGAGCAGTACGTC. This encodes CASSYEKGAHEQYV.

In this sample, this clonotype turned up a few times. The V gene is TRBV12-3 or TRBV12-4, the J gene TRBJ2-2; 7 bases align to TRBD1. This CDR3 spans 16 amino acids. J gave up 4 bases and V 6 bases, and 11 bases lay outside the gene matches. The CDR3: CASRSRGSGRTGELFF. The DNA of the CDR3 is TGTGCCAGCAGGTCCAGGGGGTCGGGGCGCACCGGGGAGCTGTTTTTT.

The rearrangement links TRBV7-2 to TRBJ2-3, with D possibly being TRBD1 (6 bases). CDR1 and CDR2 from the germline V gene are SGHTA and FQGNSA. V was shortened by 3 bases and J by 0 bases, with 13 bases between the two germline ends. The CDR3 consists of 16 residues. DNA of the CDR3: TGTGCCAGCAGCTTGAACCAGGGGTTGAGCACAGATACGCAGTATTTT. The encoded protein is CASSLNQGLSTDTQYF.

The chain uses TRBV7-7 and TRBJ2-3; TRBD1 matches at 8 bases. V dropped 2 bases and J dropped 4; count of bases not matched to a gene: 5. The CDR3 runs 15 residues. Germline CDR1 and CDR2: SSHAT and FNYEAQ (reference sequence). DNA for the CDR3: TGTGCCAGCAGCTTAACCAGGGGGCCGTCAGATACGCAGTATTTT. Protein product: CASSLTRGPSDTQYF.

This rearrangement joins TRBV7-6 to TRBJ2-3; the D call may be TRBD1 or TRBD2 (5 bases each). Germline assignment: CDR1 SGHVS and CDR2 FNYEAQ. Between the trimmed V and J ends, which lost 4 bases and 8 bases, there was a span of 13 bases. This CDR3 has 13 amino acids. CDR3 sequence: CASSSRGQPTQYF. The CDR3, as DNA: TGTGCCAGCAGCTCCCGGGGCCAGCCTACGCAGTATTTT.

This sequence joins TRBV7-2 and TRBJ2-1; 12 positions agree with TRBD2. Germline CDR1 and CDR2: SGHTA and FQGNSA. V was clipped by 4 bases and J by 8 bases; unmatched bases: 3. This CDR3 contains 14 residues. The CDR3 reads CASSSGLAGYEQFF. The CDR3 DNA sequence: TGTGCCAGCAGCTCCGGACTAGCGGGATATGAGCAGTTCTTC.

This clonotype was seen a handful of times. This rearrangement joins TRBV2 to TRBJ2-7; D tentatively reads TRBD1 or TRBD2 (5 bases each). The CDR3 covers 12 residues. V was clipped by 6 bases and J by 6 bases, with 12 bases between them. Per the germline V gene, CDR1 is SNHLY and CDR2 is FYNNEI. The CDR3 sequence: CASSTDSGEQYF. The CDR3 coding sequence is TGTGCCAGCAGCACCGACAGCGGCGAGCAGTACTTC.

The chain carries TRBV20-1 and TRBJ1-5; maybe TRBD1 (5 bases). The V and J ends lost 6 bases and 6 bases respectively, with 15 bases between them. Germline V lookup: CDR1 DFQATT, CDR2 SNEGSKA (reference sequence). The CDR3 length is 13 residues. CDR3 bases: TGCAGTGCCAGGGCAGGGCTAGTTCAGCCCCAGCATTTT. This sequence encodes CSARAGLVQPQHF.

The gene calls are TRBV7-9 and TRBJ2-1; weak D call: TRBD2 (5 bases). The germline V gene encodes CDR1 SEHNR and CDR2 FQNEAQ (reference sequence). The CDR3 is 14 residues long. With 5 bases removed from V and 6 bases from J, the gap between germline ends came to 14 bases. The CDR3 here is CASSRDGIINEQFF. In DNA, the CDR3 is TGTGCCAGCAGCCGCGACGGGATAATCAATGAGCAGTTCTTC.

Only a few counts were recorded for this clonotype. CDR3 amino acids: CASSQRTISYEQFF. The CDR3 bases are TGTGCCAGCAGCCAAAGGACTATTTCATATGAGCAGTTCTTC. The rearrangement uses TRBV9 and TRBJ2-1; D is possibly TRBD2 (6 bases). Trimming removed 4 bases at V and 8 bases at J, with 16 bases between. This CDR3 is 14 amino acids long. Germline CDR1 and CDR2: SGDLS and YYNGEE.

The chain has TRBV12-3 or TRBV12-4 and TRBJ1-3, with D possibly TRBD1 on 5 matching bases. The CDR3 has 13 residues. V lost 6 bases, J lost 7 bases, and 13 bases lay in between. As DNA, the CDR3 is TGTGCCAGCAGCGAACGGGGGAGTAACACCATATATTTT. Amino acids: CASSERGSNTIYF.

This clonotype was picked up a small number of times. The chain is built from TRBV7-3 and TRBJ2-5; D is perhaps TRBD2 (5 bases). V lost 4 bases to trimming and J lost 5 bases, with 11 bases between them. Germline CDR1 and CDR2: SGHTA and FQGTGA. The CDR3 runs to 13 residues. The CDR3, as DNA: TGTGCCAGCAGCTCCGGATGGAGGGAGACCCAGTACTTC. It encodes CASSSGWRETQYF.

This clonotype occurred a few times. The chain joins TRBV4-2 to TRBJ1-2; 7 bases line up with TRBD1. Germline assignment: CDR1 LGHNA and CDR2 YNFKEQ. The CDR3 totals 16 residues. With 5 bases clipped from V and 4 bases from J, the junction kept 13 bases outside the gene matches. The CDR3: CASSFQGVSGSYGYTF. For the CDR3, the DNA is TGTGCCAGCAGCTTTCAGGGGGTTTCTGGGAGCTATGGCTACACCTTC.

Worth noting for this clonotype: This sequence may be a read error, since a much larger clone differs from it by one base. The chain couples TRBV4-1 to TRBJ2-6, with D tentatively TRBD1 or TRBD2 (5 bases each). The CDR3 length is 14 residues. Germline V gene sequence: CDR1 MGHRA, CDR2 YSYEKL. CDR3: CASSQGPGANVRTF. The CDR3 DNA follows: TGCGCCAGCAGCCAAGGTCCCGGGGCCAACGTCCGGACTTTC.

This clonotype was seen more than once but under ten times. This chain uses TRBV15 with TRBJ1-5; tentative D call: TRBD1 (5 bases). The CDR3 has 16 amino acids. V shed 4 bases and J shed 9 bases, with 22 bases lying between them. CDR1 and CDR2 (germline): LNHNV, YYDKDF (reference sequence). The CDR3 nucleotides are TGTGCCACCAGCACCGCGGGGGAGACTCGAAATGTGCCCCAGCATTTT. This gives the protein CATSTAGETRNVPQHF.

The rearrangement links TRBV4-3 to TRBJ1-1, with D uncertain. Trimming shortened V by 4 bases and J by 2 bases, and 11 bases separated the two germline ends. CDR3 length: 14 amino acids. Germline V gene data show CDR1 as LGHNA and CDR2 as YSLEER. The CDR3 spells CASSRGLANTEAFF. As DNA, the CDR3 is TGCGCCAGCAGCCGAGGGCTGGCTAACACTGAAGCTTTCTTT.

This sequence joins TRBV7-2 and TRBJ1-2, with TRBD1 identical over 8 bases. There are 14 residues in the CDR3. CDR1 and CDR2 (germline): SGHTA, FQGNSA. After removal of 4 bases from V and 8 bases from J, the junction contained 9 bases not matched to a gene. The CDR3 nucleotides are TGTGCCAGCAGCTCCTCGGACAGGGCGGGGGGCTACACCTTC. It encodes CASSSSDRAGGYTF.

V usage is TRBV7-2 and J usage is TRBJ2-7, with D possibly TRBD1 on 7 matching bases. Germline values: CDR1 SGHTA, CDR2 FQGNSA. V lost 1 base to trimming and J lost 0 bases, with 13 bases between them. The CDR3 has 16 residues. Here the CDR3 reads CASSLDRRDSSYEQYF. Written as DNA, the CDR3 is TGTGCCAGCAGCTTAGATCGGCGGGACAGCTCCTACGAGCAGTACTTC. Together with reference TRBV7-2 and TRBJ2-7, the CDR3 gives the full variable domain: GAGVSQSPSNKVTEKGKDVELRCDPISGHTALYWYRQSLGQGLEFLIYFQGNSAPDKSGLPSDRFSAERTGGSVSTLTIQRTQQEDSAVYLCASSLDRRDSSYEQYFGPGTRLTVT.